A single sample gave rise to the 27 T cell receptor beta chains below, sequenced in a study of vaccination and CD4 T cells after COVID-19. These receptors' antigens are unknown. With the Oncomine TCR Beta short-read assay, DNA from cultured CD4+ T cells was sequenced. MiXCR was run by TCRdb on the PCR reads, yielding one entry per CDR3 protein. The table lists some 15,000 distinct CDR3 sequences, 24% of them singletons. Treatment indicated: approximately 9-day PBMC culture with coronavirus spike peptide pools or control peptides (ViraFEST assay). The sample here was CD4+ T cells from blood, cultured in vitro, taken after SARS-CoV-2 vaccination. These receptors were taken from a human donor who had recovered from COVID-19.

This clonotype showed up just a few times. This chain links TRBV25-1 with TRBJ1-5; the D gene is possibly TRBD1 (5 bases). The CDR3 sequence is 15 residues long. Between the trimmed V and J ends, which lost 3 bases and 6 bases, there was a span of 15 bases. In germline, CDR1 is MGHDK, CDR2 SYGVNS. CDR3 region: CASSDGQGEGQPQHF. In DNA, the CDR3 is TGTGCCAGCAGTGATGGGCAGGGAGAAGGTCAGCCCCAGCATTTT.

The chain employs TRBV28 and TRBJ1-5, with D unresolved. CDR3 size: 12 residues. Deletions cut 7 bases from V and 7 bases from J, with 11 bases between. Germline V gene lookup returns CDR1 MDHEN and CDR2 SYDVKM. The CDR3 reads CASTPGGQPQHF. DNA for the CDR3: TGTGCCAGCACCCCCGGCGGACAGCCCCAGCATTTT.

This clonotype was found a few times. The chain joins TRBV5-1 to TRBJ1-2; 7 positions match TRBD1. The CDR3 spans 14 residues. Germline V lookup: CDR1 SGHRS, CDR2 YFSETQ. After removal of 4 bases from V and 4 bases from J, the junction contained 7 bases not matched to a gene. The CDR3, as DNA: TGCGCCAGCAGCCCGGGACAGCCTACCTATGGCTACACCTTC. This encodes CASSPGQPTYGYTF.

The chain recombines TRBV7-9 with TRBJ1-1; D not resolved. Germline V lookup: CDR1 SEHNR, CDR2 FQNEAQ (reference sequence). Deletions cut 5 bases from V and 8 bases from J, with 9 bases between. This CDR3 comprises 11 residues. CDR3 in amino acids: CASSPRVEAFF. CDR3 DNA: TGTGCCAGCAGCCCAAGGGTGGAAGCTTTCTTT.

The chain joins TRBV5-1 to TRBJ2-7, with 7 bases aligning to TRBD1. This CDR3 has 15 residues. CDR1 is SGHRS and CDR2 is YFSETQ in the germline V gene. V gave up 4 bases and J gave up 2 bases; unmatched junction bases: 9. The CDR3: CASSLLGTVTYEQYF. The CDR3 DNA sequence: TGCGCCAGCAGCCTCTTGGGGACAGTGACCTACGAGCAGTACTTC.

The chain is built from TRBV11-2 and TRBJ2-7; 7 nucleotides line up with TRBD1. The CDR3 totals 16 residues. V lost 5 bases and J lost 0; bases outside the gene matches: 10. Germline V gives CDR1 SGHAT, CDR2 FQNNGV. CDR3 bases: TGTGCCAGCAGCGCACACGCTTGGGACAGCTCCTACGAGCAGTACTTC. Its translation is CASSAHAWDSSYEQYF.

J is TRBJ2-1 and V is TRBV7-2; D gene ambiguous. The CDR3 totals 14 residues. The V and J ends lost 5 bases and 0 bases respectively, with 8 bases between them. CDR1 and CDR2 (germline): SGHTA, FQGNSA. The CDR3 loop is CASSPRASYNEQFF. The CDR3 DNA is TGTGCCAGCAGCCCCCGGGCCTCCTACAATGAGCAGTTCTTC.

This clonotype was observed a handful of times. The rearrangement links TRBV7-2 to TRBJ2-3, with 7 bases that match TRBD1. Germline assignment: CDR1 SGHTA and CDR2 FQGNSA. With V trimmed by 5 bases and J by 4 bases, 9 bases remained unmatched. The CDR3 has 15 amino acids. The DNA of the CDR3 is TGTGCCAGCAGCGGGGGACAGCCCGGCCCAGATACGCAGTATTTT. Encoded protein: CASSGGQPGPDTQYF.

This chain connects TRBV21-1 to TRBJ2-3; TRBD1, the table's D call, was not compared with the DNA. TRBV21-1 is tagged as a pseudogene. There are 15 residues in the CDR3. This CDR3 reads CASSGRDNVQDTQYF. CDR3 DNA: TGTGCCAGCAGCGGCCGGGACAATGTTCAAGATACGCAGTATTTT.

The rearrangement uses TRBV20-1 and TRBJ1-3, with D uncertain. This CDR3 is built from 14 residues. V lost 0 bases, J lost 1 base, and 7 bases lay in between. Germline V lookup: CDR1 DFQATT, CDR2 SNEGSKA (reference sequence). The chain's CDR3 is CSARDSFSGNTIYF. Here the CDR3 DNA reads TGCAGTGCTAGAGATTCATTTTCTGGAAACACCATATATTTT.

Only a few counts were recorded for this clonotype. The chain has TRBV30 and TRBJ2-3, with D hard to call. The CDR3 extends over 13 amino acids. Germline V gene data show CDR1 as GTSNPN and CDR2 as SVGIG (reference sequence). V lost 0 bases to trimming and J lost 0 bases, with 4 bases between them. CDR3 DNA sequence: TGTGCCTGGAGTGTTCGCAGCACAGATACGCAGTATTTT. It translates to CAWSVRSTDTQYF.

The chain carries TRBV5-6 and TRBJ2-7; possible D gene TRBD1, 6 bases. Germline CDR1 is SGHDT and CDR2 is YYEEEE. The CDR3 is 14 residues long. The V end lost 6 bases, the J end lost 2 bases, and 15 bases lay between the germline ends. The chain's CDR3 is CASTLRQAAYEQYF. In DNA, the CDR3 is TGTGCCAGCACCTTAAGACAGGCAGCCTACGAGCAGTACTTC. Drawing the rest from reference TRBV5-6 and TRBJ2-7, the complete variable domain is DAGVTQSPTHLIKTRGQQVTLRCSPKSGHDTVSWYQQALGQGPQFIFQYYEEEERQRGNFPDRFSGHQFPNYSSELNVNALLLGDSALYLCASTLRQAAYEQYFGPGTRLTVT.

Written as DNA, the CDR3 is TGCAGTGCTAGAGGCTTGAATTTGGTGGGTACGGGTACGTCAGATACGCAGTATTTT. Protein: CSARGLNLVGTGTSDTQYF. This rearrangement joins TRBV20-1 to TRBJ2-3; D call uncertain. Germline V gene data show CDR1 as DFQATT and CDR2 as SNEGSKA (reference sequence). This CDR3 region has 19 residues. V lost 1 base and J 4 bases, leaving 27 bases between the germline ends.

This rearrangement joins TRBV20-1 to TRBJ2-5, with TRBD2 identical over 9 bases. Germline assignment: CDR1 DFQATT and CDR2 SNEGSKA (reference sequence). The CDR3 sequence is 17 residues long. J was trimmed by 6 bases and V by 5 bases; bases with no gene match: 19. DNA for the CDR3: TGCAGTGCTCTCCATACCCATCGGCGGGAGGGCCTAAAGACCCAGTACTTC. This sequence encodes CSALHTHRREGLKTQYF.

V is TRBV7-9 and J is TRBJ2-5; unclear D gene. This CDR3 has 18 residues. From germline, CDR1 is SEHNR and CDR2 FQNEAQ (reference sequence). V lost 1 base, J lost 0 bases, and 18 bases lay in between. The CDR3 protein is CASSLVHFFDQNQETQYF. The CDR3 DNA reads TGTGCCAGCAGCTTAGTCCACTTTTTTGACCAAAACCAAGAGACCCAGTACTTC.

There are a few counts of this clonotype. The chain uses TRBV4-3 and TRBJ1-1; no reliable D call. CDR3 length: 15 amino acids. Germline CDR1 reads LGHNA; CDR2 reads YSLEER. The V gene lost 0 bases and the J gene lost 1 base, with 9 bases spanning the gap. The CDR3 spells CASSQDLSPNTEAFF. CDR3 in DNA: TGCGCCAGCAGCCAAGATTTGTCACCGAACACTGAAGCTTTCTTT.

The CDR3 sequence is CASSILGGRSYEQYF. The CDR3 DNA follows: TGTGCCAGCAGTATTCTTGGGGGAAGGTCCTACGAGCAGTACTTC. The rearrangement joins TRBV6-1 to TRBJ2-7; tentatively, D is TRBD1 or TRBD2 (5 bases each). Germline CDR1 reads MNHNS; CDR2 reads SASEGT. V lost 5 bases, J lost 1 base, and 15 bases lay in between. This CDR3 region has 15 residues.

The rearrangement links TRBV7-9 to TRBJ2-5, with D possibly being TRBD2 (6 bases). Deletions cut 2 bases from V and 4 bases from J, with 11 bases between. The CDR3 sequence is 14 residues long. Germline V gene lookup returns CDR1 SEHNR and CDR2 FQNEAQ (reference sequence). CDR3 sequence (DNA): TGTGCCAGCAGCTTATCAGGGACTGGAGAGACCCAGTACTTC. It translates to CASSLSGTGETQYF. Using reference TRBV7-9 and TRBJ2-5 for the parts outside the CDR3, the full variable domain is DTGVSQNPRHKITKRGQNVTFRCDPISEHNRLYWYRQTLGQGPEFLTYFQNEAQLEKSRLLSDRFSAERPKGSFSTLEIQRTEQGDSAMYLCASSLSGTGETQYFGPGTRLLVL.

The gene calls are TRBV18 and TRBJ1-5; 7 positions agree with TRBD1. Germline CDR1 and CDR2: KGHSH and LQKENI. Unmatched junction bases numbered 4, after V lost 2 bases and J lost 3 bases. The CDR3 runs to 15 residues. CDR3 residues: CASSPSTGDNQPQHF. The CDR3 nucleotides read TGTGCCAGCTCACCATCAACAGGGGACAATCAGCCCCAGCATTTT.

The chain links TRBV12-3 or TRBV12-4 to TRBJ1-1; D call uncertain. The ends were cut back, 3 bases at V and 5 bases at J, with 10 bases in the middle. CDR3 length equals 13 residues. The CDR3 reads CASSFQSGTEAFF. For the CDR3, the DNA is TGTGCCAGCAGTTTCCAAAGCGGGACTGAAGCTTTCTTT.

This clonotype was recorded a few times. J is TRBJ1-2 and V is TRBV4-3; a possible D gene is TRBD1 (5 bases). V shed 5 bases and J shed 8 bases, with 21 bases lying between them. This CDR3 is built from 15 residues. Germline CDR1 is LGHNA and CDR2 is YSLEER. The chain's CDR3 is CASSLDKGKFRGYTF. CDR3 DNA sequence: TGCGCCAGCAGCTTGGACAAGGGGAAGTTCCGGGGCTACACCTTC.

CDR3 in amino acids: CSARWGLAGYNEQFF. The CDR3 DNA sequence: TGCAGTGCTAGATGGGGACTAGCGGGATACAATGAGCAGTTCTTC. J is TRBJ2-1 and V is TRBV20-1; 13 nucleotides line up with TRBD2. Unmatched junction bases numbered 2, after V lost 2 bases and J lost 4 bases. CDR1 is DFQATT, CDR2 SNEGSKA, per germline (reference sequence). The CDR3 is made up of 15 amino acids.

This clonotype was counted a few times. This chain links TRBV6-2 or TRBV6-3 with TRBJ1-1; TRBD1 aligns across 7 bases. The CDR3 contains 14 residues. Germline V CDR1 and CDR2: MNHEY, SVGEGT. After removal of 5 bases from V and 5 bases from J, the junction contained 8 bases not matched to a gene. This CDR3 is CASSTQQGWTEAFF. Here the CDR3 DNA reads TGTGCCAGCAGTACGCAACAGGGGTGGACTGAAGCTTTCTTT.

The chain is built from TRBV28 and TRBJ1-5; D is ambiguous. Germline CDR1 MDHEN, CDR2 SYDVKM. The CDR3 has 15 residues. Trimming stripped 2 bases from V and 9 bases from J, with 17 bases between. The CDR3 DNA is TGTGCCAGCAGTTTACGTCGTGACATTGGGCTGCCCCAGCATTTT. Amino acid sequence: CASSLRRDIGLPQHF.

This clonotype came up a few times. This chain joins TRBV6-2 or TRBV6-3 and TRBJ2-6; possible D gene TRBD1, 5 bases. Trimming pared 7 bases from V and 2 bases from J, leaving 18 bases between. Per the germline V gene, CDR1 is MNHEY and CDR2 is SVGEGT. The CDR3 totals 17 residues. The CDR3 reads CASNKQVSSTGANVLTF. DNA of the CDR3: TGTGCCAGCAACAAACAGGTGTCGTCGACTGGGGCCAACGTCCTGACTTTC.

The count of this clonotype is one. The V gene is TRBV12-3 or TRBV12-4, the J gene TRBJ1-1; possible D gene TRBD1, 5 bases. V lost 6 bases and J 2 bases, leaving 16 bases between the germline ends. This CDR3 is 15 amino acids long. CDR3 nucleotides: TGTGCCAGCAGATTCGGGATAGGGACTAACACTGAAGCTTTCTTT. Translating it yields CASRFGIGTNTEAFF.

The rearrangement uses TRBV21-1 and TRBJ2-1; TRBD1 reflects the table's D call only, with no check against the DNA. TRBV21-1 is annotated as a pseudogene. The CDR3 consists of 19 residues. The CDR3 spells CASRLIPPPGTGRIGEQFF. Written as DNA, the CDR3 is TGTGCCAGCAGGCTTATTCCCCCGCCAGGGACAGGGAGAATCGGTGAGCAGTTCTTC.